This T cell receptor beta chain was captured in a study of T cells in tuberculosis. Background on the study: A South African cohort included IGRA-negative adolescents, latently infected IGRA-positive adolescents and adults with active tuberculosis.

The data were produced by immunoSEQ multiplex PCR, yet TCRdb's version contains in-frame clones alone and is incomplete. The table has around 41,000 clones, roughly 94% seen once. V was clipped by 10 bases and J by 1 base; unmatched bases: 4. Per germline, CDR1 ENHRY and CDR2 SYGVKD. The CDR3 has 13 amino acids. The sequenced material came from PBMCs. The receptor was isolated from a donor between 10 and 35 years old with latent tuberculosis or without tuberculosis infection. Some clones in this sample may be carry-over from other donors' samples. The rearrangement joins TRBV10-3 to TRBJ1-1; 9 bases line up with TRBD1. CDR3 sequence reads: CASYRGPNTEAFF. CDR3 DNA: TGTGCCAGCTACAGGGGGCCGAACACTGAAGCTTTCTTT.